Shown below are 23 T cell receptor beta chains from a single sample sequenced in a study of T cell responses to AZD1222 COVID-19 vaccine. Measured with immunoSEQ multiplex PCR; TCRdb has only the in-frame clones, and not every one. In the table there are around 150,000 clones, approximately 91% of which are singletons. The material sequenced was peripheral blood, taken on day 0 of AZD1222 vaccination. These TCRs come from an adult in good health.

The CDR3 DNA reads as TGTGCCAGCAGCCCGAGTAGCGTGAGCTCCTACAATGAGCAGTTCTTC. This gives the protein CASSPSSVSSYNEQFF. The chain recombines TRBV7-2 with TRBJ2-1, with D possibly TRBD2 on 5 matching bases. Germline V gives CDR1 SGHTA, CDR2 FQGNSA. The V end lost 5 bases, the J end lost 0 bases, and 14 bases lay between the germline ends. This CDR3 is 16 amino acids long.

The chain uses TRBV7-3 and TRBJ1-6; 11 bases map to TRBD1. J lost 11 bases, V lost 1 base, and 4 bases had no gene match. CDR1 and CDR2 (germline): SGHTA, FQGTGA. This CDR3 region has 15 residues. The CDR3 sequence is CASSLKGTGGTPLHF. The CDR3 nucleotides read TGTGCCAGCAGCTTAAAAGGGACAGGGGGAACACCCCTCCACTTT.

The genes are TRBV7-9 and TRBJ2-1; 7 bases map to TRBD2. Trimming removed 3 bases from V and 9 bases from J; junction bases left unmatched: 14. Germline V gives CDR1 SEHNR, CDR2 FQNEAQ (reference sequence). The CDR3 has 16 amino acids. The CDR3: CASSLFLDSSGTEQFF. The CDR3 DNA is TGTGCCAGCAGCTTGTTTCTCGATTCTAGCGGCACTGAGCAGTTCTTC. The full variable domain, completed using reference TRBV7-9 and TRBJ2-1, is DTGVSQNPRHKITKRGQNVTFRCDPISEHNRLYWYRQTLGQGPEFLTYFQNEAQLEKSRLLSDRFSAERPKGSFSTLEIQRTEQGDSAMYLCASSLFLDSSGTEQFFGPGTRLTVL.

V is TRBV5-1 and J is TRBJ2-5; 7 bases fit TRBD2. The germline gives CDR1 SGHRS, CDR2 YFSETQ. There are 14 residues in the CDR3. V shed 7 bases and J 1 base; nucleotides not matched to a gene: 7. For the CDR3, the DNA is TGCGCCAGCGGGGTCGGGAGGATCCAAGAGACCCAGTACTTC. Translation gives CASGVGRIQETQYF.

V is TRBV27 and J is TRBJ1-2, with 9 bases lining up with TRBD1. V lost 9 bases to trimming and J lost 2 bases; unmatched junction nucleotides: 10. The germline gives CDR1 MNHEY, CDR2 SMNVEV (reference sequence). The CDR3 spans 15 residues. DNA of the CDR3: TGTGCCAGTAGGGGGGACAGGGCCCTCAACTATGGCTACACCTTC. Translating gives CASRGDRALNYGYTF.

This clone was seen just once. The chain links TRBV27 to TRBJ1-2; the match to TRBD1 covers 9 bases. The CDR3 runs to 14 residues. The V gene end was trimmed by 5 bases and the J gene end by 5 bases; junction bases not matched to a gene: 6. Germline V gene lookup returns CDR1 MNHEY and CDR2 SMNVEV (reference sequence). This chain's CDR3 is CASSPRTGAYGYTF. CDR3 nucleotides: TGTGCCAGCAGTCCTAGGACAGGGGCGTATGGCTACACCTTC.

The rearrangement uses TRBV11-1 and TRBJ1-4; TRBD1 aligns across 8 bases. Germline CDR1 reads SGHAT; CDR2 reads FQDESV (reference sequence). CDR3 length: 13 amino acids. V shed 3 bases, J shed 8 bases, and the junction held 2 bases outside the gene matches. CDR3 loop: CASSFRDREKLFF. The CDR3 DNA reads as TGTGCCAGCAGCTTTCGGGACAGGGAAAAACTGTTTTTT.

The gene calls are TRBV2 and TRBJ2-1, with 7 bases that match TRBD1. Trimming at V came to 6 bases and at J to 9 bases, leaving 8 bases not matched to a gene. CDR1 and CDR2 from the germline V gene are SNHLY and FYNNEI. The CDR3 runs 13 residues. The CDR3 is CASRETGYGEQFF. The CDR3 nucleotides are TGTGCCAGCAGGGAGACAGGGTACGGTGAGCAGTTCTTC.

The V and J genes are TRBV6-5 and TRBJ2-2, with D unresolved. V dropped 6 bases and J dropped 2 bases, with 13 bases sitting between them. The CDR3 sequence is 15 residues long. CDR1 MNHEY and CDR2 SVGAGI come from the germline V gene. The CDR3 DNA is TGTGCCAGCAGCCCAAGCCCGGGTAACACCGGGGAGCTGTTTTTT. It translates to CASSPSPGNTGELFF.

CDR3 loop: CSASIQWGQPQHF. The CDR3 DNA reads as TGCAGTGCTAGTATACAGTGGGGTCAGCCCCAGCATTTT. This chain uses TRBV20-1 with TRBJ1-5; D not resolved. Germline values: CDR1 DFQATT, CDR2 SNEGSKA (reference sequence). CDR3 size: 13 residues. Trimming stripped 3 bases from V and 6 bases from J, with 12 bases between.

The rearrangement uses TRBV6-1 and TRBJ1-1, with a possible D match to TRBD1 (5 bases). With 1 base removed from V and 4 bases from J, the gap between germline ends came to 13 bases. This CDR3 has 15 residues. Germline V gene sequence: CDR1 MNHNS, CDR2 SASEGT. Here the CDR3 reads CASSEVFRGSTEAFF. CDR3 DNA sequence: TGTGCCAGCAGTGAAGTTTTCCGGGGGTCCACTGAAGCTTTCTTT.

This rearrangement joins TRBV30 to TRBJ2-7; 12 nucleotides align to TRBD2. With 4 bases clipped from V and 3 bases from J, the junction kept 4 bases outside the gene matches. Germline values: CDR1 GTSNPN, CDR2 SVGIG (reference sequence). This CDR3 is built from 14 residues. The CDR3 DNA follows: TGTGCCTGGACGACTAGCGGGAGTGGCTACGAGCAGTACTTC. The encoded protein is CAWTTSGSGYEQYF.

This clone was seen once. This chain joins TRBV13 and TRBJ2-7; the D gene is possibly TRBD2 (5 bases). Trimming took off 2 bases at V and 7 bases at J, with 12 bases between the two ends. This CDR3 has 13 amino acids. Germline V lookup: CDR1 PRHDT, CDR2 FYEKMQ (reference sequence). This CDR3 is CASSLSGFREQYF. CDR3 nucleotides: TGTGCCAGCAGCTTATCGGGGTTTAGGGAGCAGTACTTC.

The genes are TRBV7-2 and TRBJ1-1, with no clear D. Between the trimmed V and J ends, which lost 5 bases and 4 bases, there was a span of 17 bases. CDR3 length: 15 residues. The V gene's germline CDR1 is SGHTA and CDR2 FQGNSA. CDR3 in amino acids: CASSKSPGYRTEAFF. The CDR3 DNA reads as TGTGCCAGCAGCAAGAGCCCGGGGTACCGCACTGAAGCTTTCTTT.

In this sample, this clone turned up once. The genes are TRBV6-5 and TRBJ2-1; D gene ambiguous. V lost 7 bases and J 1 base, leaving 11 bases between the germline ends. Germline V lookup: CDR1 MNHEY, CDR2 SVGAGI. This CDR3 region has 14 residues. The CDR3 loop is CASKPPGSYNEQFF. The CDR3 nucleotides are TGTGCCAGCAAGCCTCCCGGGTCCTACAATGAGCAGTTCTTC.

The V gene is TRBV4-1, the J gene TRBJ1-4, with TRBD1 matching over 7 bases. CDR1 is MGHRA, CDR2 YSYEKL, per germline. The junction had 7 bases not matched to a gene; V was cut back by 1 base and J by 8 bases. This CDR3 comprises 15 residues. CDR3 in DNA: TGCGCCAGCAGCCAAGTAGACAGGGTAGGAGAAAAACTGTTTTTT. As protein: CASSQVDRVGEKLFF.

The V gene is TRBV10-3, the J gene TRBJ1-5; D is uncertain. Germline CDR1 ENHRY, CDR2 SYGVKD. V lost 4 bases and J 4 bases, leaving 5 bases between the germline ends. The CDR3 length is 12 residues. The CDR3 sequence: CAISGLNQPQHF. DNA for the CDR3: TGTGCCATCAGTGGACTTAATCAGCCCCAGCATTTT.

This chain connects TRBV30 to TRBJ1-2, with D perhaps matching TRBD1 (6 bases). Germline V CDR1 and CDR2: GTSNPN, SVGIG (reference sequence). Trimming cost V 4 bases and J 7 bases, with 13 bases left between them. CDR3 length: 12 residues. The CDR3 protein is CAWILGGRGYTF. CDR3 nucleotide sequence: TGTGCCTGGATCCTAGGGGGACGTGGCTACACCTTC.

The rearrangement uses TRBV5-6 and TRBJ2-1; D remains unclear. CDR3 length: 13 residues. The ends were cut back, 2 bases at V and 3 bases at J, with 6 bases in the middle. Germline V lookup: CDR1 SGHDT, CDR2 YYEEEE. CDR3 coding DNA: TGTGCCAGCAGCTTCAACATCTACAATGAGCAGTTCTTC. Its translation is CASSFNIYNEQFF.

This rearrangement joins TRBV27 to TRBJ2-3; D is unresolved. Trimming left V 0 bases short and J 6 bases short, with 7 bases between. This CDR3 region has 13 residues. Germline V lookup: CDR1 MNHEY, CDR2 SMNVEV (reference sequence). In DNA, the CDR3 is TGTGCCAGCAGTTTATCGACGGTGGATACGCAGTATTTT. This sequence encodes CASSLSTVDTQYF.

CDR3 bases: TGTGCCAGCAGCTTACGGGAGAATCAGCCCCAGCATTTT. Protein product: CASSLRENQPQHF. The J gene is TRBJ1-5, the V gene TRBV7-2; D gene uncertain. Germline CDR1 and CDR2: SGHTA and FQGNSA. The ends were cut back, 2 bases at V and 4 bases at J, with 6 bases in the middle. The CDR3 covers 13 residues.

The chain recombines TRBV24-1 with TRBJ1-1, with 8 bases identical to TRBD1. CDR1 and CDR2 from the germline V gene are KGHDR and SFDVKD. Trimming removed 4 bases from V and 6 bases from J; junction bases left unmatched: 3. This CDR3 has 13 amino acids. CDR3 loop: CATSDRTGSEAFF. CDR3 DNA: TGTGCCACCAGTGACCGGACAGGGTCTGAAGCTTTCTTT.

The sample holds a few counts of this clone. The chain has TRBV5-6 and TRBJ2-7; the match to TRBD1 covers 8 bases. The CDR3 length is 15 residues. J was trimmed by 5 bases and V by 0 bases; bases with no gene match: 7. Germline assignment: CDR1 SGHDT and CDR2 YYEEEE. CDR3 amino acids: CASSLDRTGIDEQYF. The CDR3 nucleotides read TGTGCCAGCAGCTTGGATCGGACAGGGATTGACGAGCAGTACTTC.